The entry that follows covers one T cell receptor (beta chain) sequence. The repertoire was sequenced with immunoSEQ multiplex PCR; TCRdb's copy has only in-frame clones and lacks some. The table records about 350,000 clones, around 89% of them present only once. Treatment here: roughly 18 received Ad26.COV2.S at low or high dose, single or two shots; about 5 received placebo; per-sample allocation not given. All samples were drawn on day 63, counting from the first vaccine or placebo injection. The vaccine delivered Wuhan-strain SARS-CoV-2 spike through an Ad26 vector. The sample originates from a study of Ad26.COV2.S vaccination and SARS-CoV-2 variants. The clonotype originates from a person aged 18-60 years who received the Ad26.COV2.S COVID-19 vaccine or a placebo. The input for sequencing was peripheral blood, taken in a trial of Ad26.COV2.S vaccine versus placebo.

CDR3 DNA sequence: TGTGCCAGCAGTGAAGGGGGACAGGGCAACTCACCCCTCCACTTT. This gives the protein CASSEGGQGNSPLHF. The chain links TRBV2 to TRBJ1-6, with 9 bases aligning to TRBD1. J lost 10 bases, V lost 1 base, and 5 bases had no gene match. The CDR3 sequence is 15 residues long. Germline CDR1 and CDR2: SNHLY and FYNNEI. Filled out from reference TRBV2 and TRBJ1-6, the complete variable domain reads EPEVTQTPSHQVTQMGQEVILRCVPISNHLYFYWYRQILGQKVEFLVSFYNNEISEKSEIFDDQFSVERPDGSNFTLKIRSTKLEDSAMYFCASSEGGQGNSPLHFGNGTRLTVT.